The entry below gives a single T cell receptor beta chain sequence along with its context. Its antigen is still unknown. V shed 2 bases, J shed 5 bases, and the junction held 8 bases outside the gene matches. The CDR3 loop spans 16 amino acids. The germline V gene encodes CDR1 SGHAT and CDR2 FQNNGV. The source of the sample is a study of tissue T cells after allogeneic stem cell transplantation. Study details: Enrolled prospectively were adult allogeneic hematopoietic cell transplant recipients whose graft-versus-host disease was steroid-refractory. Where cell numbers permitted, CD3+ T cells were sorted from preserved blood and marrow.

General observations from the study: In patients and mice, blood and spleen missed much of tissue repertoire.

Sequencing of TCRbeta CDR3 at survey depth gave sequences and template counts. The protocol was immunoSEQ multiplex PCR, while the TCRdb copy is restricted to in-frame clones and leaves out a portion. The table lists approximately 45,000 clones, around nine tenths of them singletons. Sequenced material: blood, taken before transplantation. This receptor was identified in a woman aged 40 to 75 who later had graft-versus-host disease after an allogeneic stem cell transplant. The J gene is TRBJ2-2, the V gene TRBV11-2, with 7 bases fitting TRBD1. CDR3 DNA sequence: TGTGCCAGCAGCTTAACCAACCACAGGGGTACCGGGGAGCTGTTTTTT. The encoded protein is CASSLTNHRGTGELFF.